The T cell receptor beta chain described here comes from a study of T cells in Graves' hyperthyroidism and ophthalmopathy. This clonotype was detected many times. The antigen is unknown. Study findings and constraints: The blood repertoire included most of the expanded thyroid clonotypes above 0.001.

The diagnoses drew upon clinical symptoms, serum thyroxine and TRAb, thyroid ultrasound and orbital computed tomography. TCR beta CDR3 region amplification was performed from RNA transcripts. HTBI primers were the set used in a first-round RT-PCR of the TCR CDR3. MiXCR, run by TCRdb on the multiplex PCR reads, gives a single entry per CDR3 protein. The sample has fewer than 750,000 distinct CDR3 sequences, over 12% seen once. From germline, CDR1 is MNHNS and CDR2 SASEGT. CDR3 length equals 13 residues. V lost 10 bases and J lost 3; bases outside the gene matches: 7. The TCR sequence derives from a middle-aged woman with Graves' ophthalmopathy. Sequenced sample: blood. This chain uses TRBV6-1 with TRBJ1-1, with 8 nucleotides matching TRBD1. The CDR3 protein is CAIQGAGDTEAFF. The DNA of the CDR3 is TGTGCCATCCAGGGGGCTGGGGACACTGAAGCTTTCTTT.